This T cell receptor beta chain was retrieved from a study of T cell responses to AZD1222 COVID-19 vaccine (dated by TCRdb to the early 2020s). Some background on the complete study: AZD1222 recipients with second doses at about 4 weeks or about 12 weeks were pooled, because spike-specific TCR depth and breadth did not differ between schedules. A total of approximately 240 trial participants underwent TCR sequencing, of whom 207 received two doses of AZD1222 and some 26 received two doses of the MenACWY control vaccine. Trial participants were enrolled into age subgroups of 18-55, 56-69 and 70-plus years, which contained approximately 150, 28 and 58 TCR-sequenced participants, respectively. The investigation overall reported the following: Most participants were white British and females outnumbered males, and the authors suggested that clonal diversity may have been underestimated. Conclusions about previously exposed vaccinees are limited, since just a handful of AZD1222 recipients were seropositive for SARS-CoV-2 at baseline. A significant rise in spike-specific TCR breadth and depth was observed after two AZD1222 doses relative to day 0 and relative to MenACWY recipients. In the small 56-69-year group, the increase in depth fell short of significance, most likely because of low power. Reportedly, almost half of the unique spike-specific TCRs recognized epitopes lying outside the regions that are mutated in the B.1.351 and B.1.1.7 variants. CD4 TCRs associated with the vaccine covered the entire spike protein, and the dominant responses were in regions 160-218 and 743-854. No day 14 peak-response samples were available, so repertoires were characterized only after the peak T cell response.

Cut back by 6 bases and 6 bases, the V and J ends lie 18 bases apart. Spanning cysteine to phenylalanine, the CDR3 consists of 14 amino acids. Here the CDR3 DNA is all that survives: 42 bases in frame from base 1. For this clone: The antigen it binds to is not known. The input lacks base qualities; no much larger clone sits a single base away.

Interpreted using the paper, the time point label stands for: baseline before first vaccination. The vaccinee samples were drawn from two UK trials, COV001 and COV002, one of which was a single-blind randomized controlled phase 2/3 trial testing AZD1222 (ChAdOx1 nCoV-19) in healthy adults. Trial participant PBMC samples were collected at day 0 and day 28 after the second dose for TCRbeta chain sequencing. The CDR3 regions of human TCRbeta chains were subjected to immunosequencing. The source study handled its data this way. Repertoire TCRs were matched against a reference library of SARS-CoV-2-specific TCRs generated with the MIRA antigen-specificity platform. Breadth was defined as the fraction of unique TCRs that were SARS-CoV-2-associated, and depth was defined as the fraction of total T cells that were SARS-CoV-2-associated. Using the MIRA data, each spike-specific TCR was mapped to the spike region that the TCR reacts to and placed in a CD4 or CD8 class. Log10-transformed breadth and depth values were compared by one-way ANOVA with Sidak's multiple comparisons tests. The table comes from immuneACCESS by way of TCRdb, which keeps in-frame sequences with V and J called. Part of the clones is missing from these tables; in studies checked, under half for an unresolved V gene and the rest for unknown reasons. V, J and clone size are those of that table, while D and trimming were read from the DNA. The sample data list fewer than 200,000 clones, and more than 80% of these were observed just once. About 2.5% of the sample rests with the top ten.

The V and J segments used are TRBV23-1 and TRBJ2-7, and possibly TRBD2, on 5 matching bases. TRBV23-1 qualifies as an ORF whose function is uncertain. The source is an adult in good health. This material consisted of peripheral blood, taken on day 0 of AZD1222 vaccination. CDR3 protein: CASSPKVSGSEQYF. The DNA sequence is as follows: TGCGCCAGCAGCCCTAAAGTGTCGGGGAGCGAGCAGTACTTC.